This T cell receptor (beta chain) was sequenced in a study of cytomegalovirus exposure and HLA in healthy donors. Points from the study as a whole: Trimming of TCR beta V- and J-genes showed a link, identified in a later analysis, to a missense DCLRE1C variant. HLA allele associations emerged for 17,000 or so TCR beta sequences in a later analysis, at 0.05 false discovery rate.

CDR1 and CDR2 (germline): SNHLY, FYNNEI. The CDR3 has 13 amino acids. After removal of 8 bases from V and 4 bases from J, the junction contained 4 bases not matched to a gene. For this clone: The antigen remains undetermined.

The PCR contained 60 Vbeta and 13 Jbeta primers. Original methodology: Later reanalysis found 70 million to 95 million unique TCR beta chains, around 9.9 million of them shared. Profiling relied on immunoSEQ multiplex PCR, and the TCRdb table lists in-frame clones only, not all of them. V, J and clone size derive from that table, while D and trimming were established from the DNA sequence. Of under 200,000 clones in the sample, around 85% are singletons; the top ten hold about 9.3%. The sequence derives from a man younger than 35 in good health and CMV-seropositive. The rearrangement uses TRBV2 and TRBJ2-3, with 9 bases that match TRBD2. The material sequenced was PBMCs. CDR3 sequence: CASRRTSADTQYF. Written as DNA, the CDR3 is TGTGCCAGCCGGCGGACTAGCGCAGATACGCAGTATTTT.